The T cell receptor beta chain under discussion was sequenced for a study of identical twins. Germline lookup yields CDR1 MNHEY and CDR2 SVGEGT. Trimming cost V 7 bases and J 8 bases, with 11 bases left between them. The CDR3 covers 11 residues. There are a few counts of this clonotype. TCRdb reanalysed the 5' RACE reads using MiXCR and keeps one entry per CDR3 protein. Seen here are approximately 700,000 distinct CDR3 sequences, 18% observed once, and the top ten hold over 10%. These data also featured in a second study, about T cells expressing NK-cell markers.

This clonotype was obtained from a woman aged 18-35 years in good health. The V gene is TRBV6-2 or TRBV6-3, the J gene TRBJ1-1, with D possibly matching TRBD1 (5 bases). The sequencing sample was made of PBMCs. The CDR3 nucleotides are TGTGCCAGCATCATAGCAGGGGAAGCTTTCTTT. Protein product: CASIIAGEAFF.